One and the same sample provided the 18 T cell receptor beta chains below, sequenced in a study of immune evolution from preneoplasia to lung adenocarcinoma. Repertoires were generated with immunoSEQ multiplex PCR, while TCRdb's copy carries only in-frame clones and drops some. The profile shows fewer than 50,000 clones, under 80% of them singletons. Sequenced: FFPE invasive lung adenocarcinoma tissue. Source of these receptors: a person aged 55 to 69 with lung adenocarcinoma.

The chain employs TRBV4-2 and TRBJ2-2, with TRBD2 identical over 8 bases. The length of the CDR3 is 17 residues. The germline V gene has CDR1 LGHNA and CDR2 YNFKEQ. V was pared by 0 bases and J by 1 base, with 4 bases of the junction left unmatched. The CDR3 DNA reads TGTGCCAGCAGCCAAGATTTCCTAGCGGGGAACACCGGGGAGCTGTTTTTT. Translating it yields CASSQDFLAGNTGELFF.

The V call is TRBV5-1, the J call TRBJ2-7, with 8 bases aligning to TRBD2. The trim removed 4 bases at V and 5 bases at J, leaving 11 bases unmatched. Germline lookup yields CDR1 SGHRS and CDR2 YFSETQ. The CDR3 loop spans 15 amino acids. The CDR3 DNA reads as TGCGCCAGCAGCCCAGTTTCAAGCGGGAGCCACGAGCAGTACTTC. It codes for CASSPVSSGSHEQYF.

This clone was seen only a few times. This sequence joins TRBV4-1 and TRBJ2-1; TRBD2 aligns across 13 bases. CDR1 and CDR2 (germline): MGHRA, YSYEKL. The CDR3 consists of 20 residues. J was trimmed by 6 bases and V by 4 bases; bases with no gene match: 18. The CDR3 loop reads CASSPQGLAGRQPTRNEQFF. As DNA, the CDR3 is TGCGCCAGCAGCCCCCAGGGACTAGCGGGAAGGCAACCTACACGCAATGAGCAGTTCTTC.

This chain joins TRBV10-3 and TRBJ2-7; 11 bases agree with TRBD1. Losses at the gene ends were 4 bases for V and 2 bases for J; bases not matched to a gene: 10. The V gene's germline CDR1 is ENHRY and CDR2 SYGVKD. The CDR3 runs to 17 residues. CDR3 coding DNA: TGTGCCATCAGTGCCCGGGACAGGGGGTTTCTAGCCTACGAGCAGTACTTC. Its protein is CAISARDRGFLAYEQYF.

As concerns this clone: The same CDR3 also results from other DNA sequences found in this sample. The rearrangement uses TRBV5-1 and TRBJ1-2; no definite D call. This CDR3 is 14 amino acids long. V was clipped by 0 bases and J by 2 bases, with 8 bases between them. Germline CDR1 and CDR2: SGHRS and YFSETQ. For the CDR3, the DNA is TGCGCCAGCAGCTTGGAGAGCCCGAACTATGGCTACACCTTC. Translation gives CASSLESPNYGYTF.

The chain recombines TRBV11-1 with TRBJ2-1, with D uncertain. V was trimmed by 8 bases and J by 0 bases, leaving 11 bases between them. CDR1 is SGHAT, CDR2 FQDESV, per germline (reference sequence). This CDR3 is 14 amino acids long. CDR3: CASARPSSYNEQFF. DNA for the CDR3: TGTGCCAGCGCTCGGCCTAGCTCCTACAATGAGCAGTTCTTC.

The chain uses TRBV19 and TRBJ2-5; 7 bases are shared with TRBD1. The CDR3 runs to 15 residues. V gave up 9 bases and J gave up 2 bases; unmatched junction bases: 12. Germline lookup yields CDR1 LNHDA and CDR2 SQIVND (reference sequence). In DNA form, the CDR3 reads TGTGCCAGCCAGAACCGGGACAGAATTCAAGAGACCCAGTACTTC. It is translated as CASQNRDRIQETQYF.

The rearrangement uses TRBV7-7 and TRBJ2-1; 14 nucleotides align to TRBD2. Germline lookup yields CDR1 SSHAT and CDR2 FNYEAQ (reference sequence). V was clipped by 6 bases and J by 8 bases; unmatched bases: 6. The CDR3 consists of 15 residues. For the CDR3, the DNA is TGTGCCAGCAGGGCCGGGACTAGCGGGAGAGATGAGCAGTTCTTC. Amino acid sequence: CASRAGTSGRDEQFF.

This sequence joins TRBV6-5 and TRBJ2-7; tentative D call: TRBD1 (6 bases). The V gene's germline CDR1 is MNHEY and CDR2 SVGAGI. The CDR3 sequence is 15 residues long. With 5 bases removed from V and 4 bases from J, the gap between germline ends came to 18 bases. CDR3 loop: CASSKHRVESYEQYF. The CDR3 DNA reads as TGTGCCAGCAGTAAACACAGGGTGGAGAGTTACGAGCAGTACTTC.

V is TRBV10-3 and J is TRBJ1-1; no definite D call. Trimming left V 3 bases short and J 11 bases short, with 16 bases between. Germline V gives CDR1 ENHRY, CDR2 SYGVKD. The CDR3 spans 13 residues. Here the CDR3 reads CAISDNGRDLAFF. The CDR3 DNA reads as TGTGCCATCAGTGATAATGGCCGGGATTTGGCTTTCTTT.

The chain is built from TRBV11-3 and TRBJ2-1, with unresolved D. CDR1 SGHNT and CDR2 YENEEA come from the germline V gene. The ends were cut back, 1 base at V and 4 bases at J, with 14 bases in the middle. This CDR3 has 16 amino acids. CDR3 sequence: CASSLALAAHYNEQFF. The CDR3 bases are TGTGCCAGCAGCTTAGCGCTGGCCGCACATTACAATGAGCAGTTCTTC.

V gene TRBV14 combines with J gene TRBJ2-7; D is perhaps TRBD2 (5 bases). CDR3 length equals 14 residues. Germline V CDR1 and CDR2: SGHDN, FVKESK. V shed 1 base and J shed 6 bases, with 13 bases lying between them. In nucleotides, the CDR3 is TGTGCCAGCAGCCAAGTCTATGTCGGAGGCGAGCAGTACTTC. Protein sequence: CASSQVYVGGEQYF.

This sequence joins TRBV7-9 and TRBJ1-5; D unclear. Trimming cost V 2 bases and J 3 bases, with 8 bases left between them. The CDR3 is 14 residues long. Germline loops: CDR1 SEHNR, CDR2 FQNEAQ (reference sequence). The CDR3 nucleotides are TGTGCCAGCAGCTTACTCGGATTCAATCAGCCCCAGCATTTT. Its protein product is CASSLLGFNQPQHF.

This clone was counted a few times. The V and J genes are TRBV30 and TRBJ1-1, with unresolved D. The germline gives CDR1 GTSNPN, CDR2 SVGIG (reference sequence). CDR3 length equals 13 residues. V lost 0 bases to trimming and J lost 4 bases, with 9 bases between them. In DNA form, the CDR3 reads TGTGCCTGGAGTGTACAGAGGGCCACTGAAGCTTTCTTT. This encodes CAWSVQRATEAFF.

In this sample, this clone turned up a few times. The junction shows a germline mismatch at one end, possibly a read error. The chain couples TRBV30 to TRBJ1-1; D gene unclear. The CDR3 sequence is 13 residues long. Germline V gene data show CDR1 as GTSNPN and CDR2 as SVGIG (reference sequence). The CDR3 DNA sequence: TGTGCCTGGAGTGTACCTGGTGGGCGCCTGGGCGGCTTT. Translation gives CAWSVPGGRLGGF.

There are a few counts of this clone. The V call is TRBV11-2, the J call TRBJ2-1; TRBD1 matches at 10 bases. There are 16 residues in the CDR3. Germline V CDR1 and CDR2: SGHAT, FQNNGV. V shed 1 base, J shed 9 bases, and the junction held 9 bases outside the gene matches. In nucleotides, the CDR3 is TGTGCCAGCAGCTTAGGGTCGGGACAGGGGATCCCTGAGCAGTTCTTC. Protein sequence: CASSLGSGQGIPEQFF. The variable domain in full, with the rest retrieved from reference TRBV11-2 and TRBJ2-1, is EAGVAQSPRYKIIEKRQSVAFWCNPISGHATLYWYQQILGQGPKLLIQFQNNGVVDDSQLPKDRFSAERLKGVDSTLKIQPAKLEDSAVYLCASSLGSGQGIPEQFFGPGTRLTVL.

The V gene is TRBV19, the J gene TRBJ1-1; D may be TRBD1 (5 bases). V gave up 4 bases and J gave up 0 bases, with 12 bases separating them. This CDR3 spans 15 amino acids. Germline CDR1 LNHDA, CDR2 SQIVND (reference sequence). The DNA for the CDR3 is TGTGCCAGTAGTAGAACCGGGACGGTGAACACTGAAGCTTTCTTT. This codes for CASSRTGTVNTEAFF.

CDR3 loop: CASARTSGTGHTQYF. The CDR3, as DNA: TGTGCCAGTGCCCGGACTAGCGGGACCGGACATACGCAGTATTTT. This chain joins TRBV27 and TRBJ2-3, with 12 bases identical to TRBD2. J lost 7 bases, V lost 9 bases, and 11 bases had no gene match. Germline V gives CDR1 MNHEY, CDR2 SMNVEV (reference sequence). The CDR3 has 15 residues.